Following are 6 T cell receptor beta chains from one sample sequenced in a study of blood T cell repertoires in COVID-19. Only in-frame clones appear in the TCRdb table, and some are missing; sequencing was by immunoSEQ multiplex PCR. This table holds roughly 200,000 clones, 65% to 85% found once. Material for sequencing was peripheral blood. The receptors were gathered from a middle-aged man with acute or convalescent COVID-19.

This chain links TRBV7-9 with TRBJ2-1; 8 bases are a match to TRBD2. Germline V gene lookup returns CDR1 SEHNR and CDR2 FQNEAQ (reference sequence). Unmatched junction bases numbered 17, after V lost 3 bases and J lost 7 bases. This CDR3 comprises 18 residues. In nucleotides, the CDR3 is TGTGCCAGCAGCTTGCCCCGGGTCGGGGCGGGAGGTTATAATGAGCAGTTCTTC. It codes for CASSLPRVGAGGYNEQFF.

CDR3 residues: CASSPQPPGHLEGYEQYF. CDR3 DNA sequence: TGTGCCAGCAGTCCCCAACCCCCGGGACACCTAGAGGGGTACGAGCAGTACTTC. The chain links TRBV6-6 to TRBJ2-7; maybe TRBD1 (6 bases). V lost 5 bases to trimming and J lost 4 bases, with 27 bases between them. Germline V gene lookup returns CDR1 MNHNY and CDR2 SVGAGI (reference sequence). This CDR3 contains 18 residues.

CDR3 DNA sequence: TGTGCCACCAGTGAAAGAGGCTACACCGGGGAGCTGTTTTTT. Its protein product is CATSERGYTGELFF. The chain carries TRBV24-1 and TRBJ2-2; D gene ambiguous. Germline-derived CDR1 and CDR2 are KGHDR and SFDVKD. The CDR3 is made up of 14 amino acids. The V and J ends lost 4 bases and 3 bases respectively, with 8 bases between them.

The rearrangement links TRBV11-2 to TRBJ2-5; D uncertain. Trimming pared 1 base from V and 2 bases from J, leaving 5 bases between. This CDR3 has 13 residues. Per the germline V gene, CDR1 is SGHAT and CDR2 is FQNNGV. The CDR3: CASSLGSQETQYF. CDR3 nucleotide sequence: TGTGCCAGCAGCTTAGGGAGTCAAGAGACCCAGTACTTC.

This sequence joins TRBV19 and TRBJ1-4; 9 bases match TRBD1. Trimming took 1 base from V and 4 from J; bases not matched to a gene: 1. This CDR3 comprises 15 residues. The germline CDR1 and CDR2 sequences are LNHDA and SQIVND (reference sequence). The CDR3 coding sequence is TGTGCCAGTAGTATAGGGACAGGGGATAATGAAAAACTGTTTTTT. It is translated as CASSIGTGDNEKLFF.

The table lists this clone with a count of one. This sequence joins TRBV6-5 and TRBJ2-3; the D gene is possibly TRBD1 (6 bases). Trimming removed 6 bases from V and 7 bases from J, with 17 bases in between. The CDR3 runs to 14 residues. Per germline, CDR1 MNHEY and CDR2 SVGAGI. The CDR3 spells CASRRTEEGHTQYF. The CDR3 bases are TGTGCCAGCAGGAGGACAGAAGAAGGGCATACGCAGTATTTT.